The 26 T cell receptor beta chains below were found in one sample sequenced in a study of identical twins. TCRdb processed the 5' RACE reads anew with MiXCR; each CDR3 protein has one entry. The sample includes 350,000 or so distinct CDR3 sequences, 10% to 15% seen only once; the top ten take just over 7%. The sample also formed part of further work on yellow fever vaccine responses in identical twins.

Material for sequencing was CD8+ T cells sorted from blood. Receptors were obtained from a woman in her late teens or twenties in good health.

The CDR3 nucleotides read TGTGCCAGCAGCTTAGGTGGAAGCGTCATGGGTGAGCAGTTCTTC. As protein: CASSLGGSVMGEQFF. The chain has TRBV11-2 and TRBJ2-1; D remains ambiguous. Trimming removed 1 base from V and 9 bases from J, with 16 bases in between. This CDR3 spans 15 amino acids. Germline CDR1 is SGHAT and CDR2 is FQNNGV.

This clonotype was seen only a few times. V gene TRBV6-4 combines with J gene TRBJ2-2, with 9 bases aligning to TRBD1. After removal of 2 bases from V and 3 bases from J, the junction contained 1 base not matched to a gene. The CDR3 is 15 residues long. Per the germline V gene, CDR1 is MRHNA and CDR2 is SNTAGT. For the CDR3, the DNA is TGTGCCAGCAGTGACCGGACAGGGGACACCGGGGAGCTGTTTTTT. This encodes CASSDRTGDTGELFF.

This clonotype was seen at least ten times. The CDR3 DNA sequence: TGTGCCAGCAGTCGGGGGTCCGACCCCAATGAGCAGTTCTTC. It yields the protein CASSRGSDPNEQFF. The chain joins TRBV6-4 to TRBJ2-1, with D possibly TRBD2 on 6 matching bases. V was cut by 5 bases and J by 6 bases, with 14 bases left in between. The CDR3 has 14 residues. Germline lookup yields CDR1 MRHNA and CDR2 SNTAGT.

The table lists this clonotype with a few counts. The genes are TRBV2 and TRBJ2-5; TRBD2 aligns across 14 bases. In germline, CDR1 is SNHLY, CDR2 FYNNEI. The V segment lost 6 bases and the J segment 4 bases; nucleotides outside the gene matches: 4. The CDR3 loop spans 15 amino acids. For the CDR3, the DNA is TGTGCCAGCAGGGGACTAGCGGGAGCTGGAGAGACCCAGTACTTC. It encodes CASRGLAGAGETQYF.

The V call is TRBV7-9, the J call TRBJ2-1, with D perhaps TRBD1 (5 bases). This CDR3 region has 12 residues. CDR1 and CDR2 from the germline V gene are SEHNR and FQNEAQ (reference sequence). The V and J ends lost 7 bases and 10 bases respectively, with 14 bases between them. The CDR3 here is CASTGLRTEQFF. The DNA of the CDR3 is TGTGCCAGCACCGGTCTGAGGACAGAGCAGTTCTTC.

This chain joins TRBV7-9 and TRBJ2-1; either TRBD1 or TRBD2 may supply D (5 bases each). The V end lost 5 bases, the J end lost 1 base, and 12 bases lay between the germline ends. CDR3 length: 15 amino acids. Germline V gene lookup returns CDR1 SEHNR and CDR2 FQNEAQ (reference sequence). The CDR3: CASSPGTASYNEQFF. The DNA of the CDR3 is TGTGCCAGCAGCCCCGGGACGGCGTCCTACAATGAGCAGTTCTTC.

This chain joins TRBV12-3 or TRBV12-4 and TRBJ2-2; no firm D call. The CDR3 spans 12 residues. Trimming shortened V by 6 bases and J by 10 bases, and 12 bases separated the two germline ends. The CDR3 nucleotides read TGTGCCAGCAGCTACTCCGGGCAGGAGCTGTTTTTT. This encodes CASSYSGQELFF.

The V gene is TRBV7-6, the J gene TRBJ2-2; TRBD2 is a possible D gene (6 bases). CDR1 is SGHVS and CDR2 is FNYEAQ in the germline V gene. The length of the CDR3 is 15 residues. The V gene lost 5 bases and the J gene lost 4 bases, with 14 bases spanning the gap. The CDR3 region has the DNA TGTGCCAGCAGCCACAAACTAGCCGGCACCGGGGAGCTGTTTTTT. Residues: CASSHKLAGTGELFF. Combining the CDR3 with reference TRBV7-6 and TRBJ2-2 gives the whole variable domain GAGVSQSPRYKVTKRGQDVALRCDPISGHVSLYWYRQALGQGPEFLTYFNYEAQQDKSGLPNDRFSAERPEGSISTLTIQRTEQRDSAMYRCASSHKLAGTGELFFGEGSRLTVL.

This clonotype has a handful of counts. The chain links TRBV6-5 to TRBJ2-7, with D tentatively TRBD1 or TRBD2 (6 bases each). V dropped 1 base and J dropped 0 bases, with 10 bases sitting between them. CDR3 length: 15 residues. CDR1 is MNHEY, CDR2 SVGAGI, per germline. CDR3 sequence reads: CASSYLGGSSYEQYF. The DNA for the CDR3 is TGTGCCAGCAGTTACTTGGGGGGCAGCTCCTACGAGCAGTACTTC.

In its sample, this clonotype was seen many times. This chain uses TRBV5-1 with TRBJ2-7, with a weak D call TRBD1 (6 bases). CDR1 SGHRS and CDR2 YFSETQ come from the germline V gene. V lost 1 base to trimming and J lost 2 bases, with 10 bases between them. CDR3 size: 14 residues. CDR3 sequence: CASSLTRGTYEQYF. For the CDR3, the DNA is TGCGCCAGCAGCTTGACCAGGGGTACCTACGAGCAGTACTTC.

The chain carries TRBV9 and TRBJ2-1; 8 positions match TRBD2. Germline V lookup: CDR1 SGDLS, CDR2 YYNGEE. The ends lost 0 bases at V and 8 bases at J; junction bases unmatched: 7. This CDR3 has 15 amino acids. The DNA of the CDR3 is TGTGCCAGCAGCGTAGCCGGGAGGGACGTAGATGAGCAGTTCTTC. Protein: CASSVAGRDVDEQFF.

This clonotype occurred a few times. The chain links TRBV2 to TRBJ2-2, with 8 bases that match TRBD2. Germline V gives CDR1 SNHLY, CDR2 FYNNEI. The trim removed 0 bases at V and 1 base at J, leaving 4 bases unmatched. The CDR3 consists of 17 residues. This chain's CDR3 is CASSEALRGGNTGELFF. CDR3 DNA: TGTGCCAGCAGTGAAGCGCTTCGGGGGGGGAACACCGGGGAGCTGTTTTTT.

The CDR3: CASSVETGPGYTF. The CDR3 DNA is TGTGCCAGCAGCGTAGAAACAGGGCCTGGCTACACCTTC. The genes are TRBV9 and TRBJ1-2; D is possibly TRBD1 (6 bases). The germline V gene has CDR1 SGDLS and CDR2 YYNGEE. The CDR3 runs 13 residues. The germline V and J ends were trimmed by 0 bases and 7 bases, with 10 bases remaining between them.

This clonotype turned up a few times. V and J are TRBV28 and TRBJ2-1; D remains unclear. The CDR3 extends over 15 amino acids. Germline V CDR1 and CDR2: MDHEN, SYDVKM. V was clipped by 5 bases and J by 8 bases, with 19 bases between them. CDR3 protein: CASSPTPSPGDEQFF. In DNA, the CDR3 is TGTGCCAGCAGTCCAACCCCCTCCCCTGGGGATGAGCAGTTCTTC.

This sequence joins TRBV20-1 and TRBJ2-3; 7 bases are shared with TRBD1. Per germline, CDR1 DFQATT and CDR2 SNEGSKA (reference sequence). J lost 0 bases, V lost 5 bases, and 14 bases had no gene match. This CDR3 has 17 amino acids. Written as DNA, the CDR3 is TGCAGTGCTTATGACACCGGGACAGCAACTAGCACAGATACGCAGTATTTT. Its translation is CSAYDTGTATSTDTQYF.

The V gene is TRBV7-9, the J gene TRBJ2-2; no reliable D call. The V end was cut by 3 bases, the J end by 0 bases, with 5 bases between. This CDR3 contains 14 residues. Germline V gene lookup returns CDR1 SEHNR and CDR2 FQNEAQ (reference sequence). The CDR3, as DNA: TGTGCCAGCAGCTTTAACCCGAACACCGGGGAGCTGTTTTTT. Its translation is CASSFNPNTGELFF.

The chain recombines TRBV6-1 with TRBJ2-4; D gene ambiguous. The CDR3 sequence is 13 residues long. V lost 2 bases and J 11 bases, leaving 13 bases between the germline ends. Looked up from germline, CDR1 is MNHNS and CDR2 is SASEGT. This CDR3 is CASSELDFSVQYF. The CDR3 DNA reads as TGTGCCAGCAGTGAACTCGACTTTTCGGTTCAGTACTTC.

This clonotype showed up just a few times. The V gene is TRBV20-1, the J gene TRBJ2-2; 10 bases map to TRBD2. J gave up 3 bases and V 6 bases, and 4 bases lay outside the gene matches. This CDR3 comprises 14 residues. Germline lookup yields CDR1 DFQATT and CDR2 SNEGSKA (reference sequence). CDR3 sequence (DNA): TGCAGTGCCCCGGGACTAGCGCACACCGGGGAGCTGTTTTTT. It yields the protein CSAPGLAHTGELFF.

There are a few counts of this clonotype. The chain employs TRBV20-1 and TRBJ2-3, with D hard to call. CDR1 and CDR2 from the germline V gene are DFQATT and SNEGSKA (reference sequence). CDR3 size: 14 residues. V lost 0 bases to trimming and J lost 2 bases, with 9 bases between them. This chain's CDR3 is CSARELGPTDTQYF. The DNA of the CDR3 is TGCAGTGCTAGAGAGTTAGGACCCACAGATACGCAGTATTTT.

This clonotype has only a few counts. This chain connects TRBV7-3 to TRBJ1-6; 10 nucleotides align to TRBD1. V lost 3 bases and J lost 11; bases outside the gene matches: 1. This CDR3 contains 13 residues. Germline V gene lookup returns CDR1 SGHTA and CDR2 FQGTGA. In nucleotides, the CDR3 is TGTGCCAGCAGCTTGACAGGGGGCCCACCCCTCCACTTT. This codes for CASSLTGGPPLHF.

This clonotype is a singleton in its sample. The V gene is TRBV20-1, the J gene TRBJ2-3; D call uncertain. Germline CDR1 reads DFQATT; CDR2 reads SNEGSKA (reference sequence). The germline V and J ends were trimmed by 4 bases and 5 bases, with 16 bases remaining between them. CDR3 length equals 14 residues. CDR3 region: CSATLAPNVDTQYF. CDR3 sequence (DNA): TGCAGTGCTACACTGGCCCCGAACGTAGATACGCAGTATTTT.

This clonotype was seen a few times. The chain employs TRBV6-5 and TRBJ1-1; tentative D call: TRBD1 (6 bases). V was cut by 3 bases and J by 11 bases, with 13 bases left in between. CDR3 size: 12 residues. Germline-derived CDR1 and CDR2 are MNHEY and SVGAGI. The CDR3 loop is CASSYGTMKAFF. The CDR3 coding sequence is TGTGCCAGCAGTTATGGGACAATGAAGGCTTTCTTT.

This clonotype was detected only a few times. The chain has TRBV20-1 and TRBJ2-1; 7 bases line up with TRBD1. Germline V gives CDR1 DFQATT, CDR2 SNEGSKA (reference sequence). The V segment lost 0 bases and the J segment 5 bases; nucleotides outside the gene matches: 10. The CDR3 extends over 16 amino acids. The CDR3 is CSARDGVDRPDNEQFF. DNA of the CDR3: TGCAGTGCTAGAGACGGAGTGGACAGGCCCGACAATGAGCAGTTCTTC.

This chain joins TRBV29-1 and TRBJ2-7; D could derive from TRBD1 or TRBD2 (6 bases each). V was cut by 7 bases and J by 0 bases, with 13 bases left in between. The CDR3 contains 13 residues. CDR1 is SQVTM, CDR2 ANQGSEA, per germline. In DNA, the CDR3 is TGCAGCGCTGGAGGGGGTTACTCCTACGAGCAGTACTTC. Protein product: CSAGGGYSYEQYF.

This clonotype was recorded a few times. V and J are TRBV6-2 or TRBV6-3 and TRBJ2-6; TRBD1 matches 7 bases. This CDR3 comprises 16 residues. Germline lookup yields CDR1 MNHEY and CDR2 SVGEGT. V lost 11 bases, J lost 0 bases, and 10 bases stayed unmatched. The CDR3 nucleotides read TGTGCCGCCTCTGGACAGGCCGACTCTGGGGCCAACGTCCTGACTTTC. Translation: CAASGQADSGANVLTF.

In this sample, this clonotype turned up a few times. The J gene is TRBJ2-1, the V gene TRBV12-3 or TRBV12-4; D remains unclear. Trimming shortened V by 1 base and J by 9 bases, and 16 bases separated the two germline ends. This CDR3 is built from 15 residues. CDR3 coding DNA: TGTGCCAGCAGTTTAGGTAGTCCGAATAACGGTGAGCAGTTCTTC. Protein: CASSLGSPNNGEQFF.